The text below deals with one TCR beta chain. Its antigen is not known. The data were obtained in a study of monozygotic twins with inflammatory bowel disease. Whole-study results and caveats: Compared with healthy co-twins, IBD patients showed reduced TCRbeta repertoire diversity by inverse Simpson. Differing T cell subtypes remained indistinguishable.

Unfractionated whole blood yielded total RNA, and T cells were not sorted. Per germline, CDR1 SEHNR and CDR2 FQNEAQ (reference sequence). This CDR3 spans 15 amino acids. Incorporation of UMIs carrying a 6-nucleotide sample barcode was performed by template switching. TCRdb reprocessed the 5' RACE reads and keeps a single row for each CDR3 protein, giving no DNA. The specimen's table records tens of thousands of distinct CDR3 sequences. The chain has TRBV7-9 and TRBJ2-7; with no DNA, the TCRdb D assignment of TRBD1 cannot be verified. Sequenced material: blood. The source of this sequence is a human donor with ulcerative colitis or Crohn's disease, or a healthy co-twin of an affected twin (not recorded which). The CDR3 region is CASSLGVRGTDEQYF.